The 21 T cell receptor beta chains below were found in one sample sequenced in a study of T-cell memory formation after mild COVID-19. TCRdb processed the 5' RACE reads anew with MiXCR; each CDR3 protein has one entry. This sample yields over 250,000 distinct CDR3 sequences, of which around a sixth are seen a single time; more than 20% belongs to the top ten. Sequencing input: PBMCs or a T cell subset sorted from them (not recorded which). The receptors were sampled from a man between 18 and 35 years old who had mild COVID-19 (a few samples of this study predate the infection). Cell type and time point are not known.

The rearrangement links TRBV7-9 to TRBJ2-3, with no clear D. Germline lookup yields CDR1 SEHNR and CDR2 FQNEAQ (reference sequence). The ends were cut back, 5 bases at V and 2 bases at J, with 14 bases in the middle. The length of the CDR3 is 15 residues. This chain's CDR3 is CASSPNETPTDTQYF. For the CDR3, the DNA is TGTGCCAGCAGCCCCAATGAGACACCCACAGATACGCAGTATTTT.

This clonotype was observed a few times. The CDR3 is CASSRGGTNEKLFF. The CDR3 nucleotides read TGTGCCAGCTCGCGTGGGGGCACTAATGAAAAACTGTTTTTT. The chain recombines TRBV18 with TRBJ1-4; a weak D match, TRBD1 (6 bases). This CDR3 contains 14 residues. From germline, CDR1 is KGHSH and CDR2 LQKENI. The V end lost 6 bases, the J end lost 2 bases, and 10 bases lay between the germline ends.

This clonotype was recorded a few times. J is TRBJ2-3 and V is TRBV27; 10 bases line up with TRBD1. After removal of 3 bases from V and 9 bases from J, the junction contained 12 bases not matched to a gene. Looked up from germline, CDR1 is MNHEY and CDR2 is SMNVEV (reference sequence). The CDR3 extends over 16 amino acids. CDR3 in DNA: TGTGCCAGCAGTTTGTCGGACAGGGGGACTTTAAACACGCAGTATTTT. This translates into CASSLSDRGTLNTQYF.

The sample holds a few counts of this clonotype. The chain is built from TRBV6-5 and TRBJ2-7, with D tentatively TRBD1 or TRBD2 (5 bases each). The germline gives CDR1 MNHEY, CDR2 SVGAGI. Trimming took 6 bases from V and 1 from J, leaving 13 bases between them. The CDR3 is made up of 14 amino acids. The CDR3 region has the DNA TGTGCCAGCAGAGGGACGTCTGTATCCTACGAGCAGTACTTC. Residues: CASRGTSVSYEQYF.

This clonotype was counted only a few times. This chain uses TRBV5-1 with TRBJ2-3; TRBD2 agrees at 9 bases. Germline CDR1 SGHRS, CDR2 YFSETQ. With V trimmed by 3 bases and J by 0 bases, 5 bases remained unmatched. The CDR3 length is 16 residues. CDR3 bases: TGCGCCAGCAGCTGGGGACTAGCAGATAGCACAGATACGCAGTATTTT. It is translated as CASSWGLADSTDTQYF.

The CDR3 region has the DNA TGTGCCAGCAGTGATTCCGGCGCGAGTGGTGGCTACACCTTC. Amino acids: CASSDSGASGGYTF. The chain uses TRBV2 and TRBJ1-2; the D is unclear. V lost 3 bases, J lost 7 bases, and 15 bases lay in between. This CDR3 contains 14 residues. The germline V gene encodes CDR1 SNHLY and CDR2 FYNNEI.

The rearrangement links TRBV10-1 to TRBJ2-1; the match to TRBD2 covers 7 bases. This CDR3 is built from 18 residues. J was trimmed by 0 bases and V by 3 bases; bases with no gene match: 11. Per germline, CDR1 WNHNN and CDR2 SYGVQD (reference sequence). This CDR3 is CASSDAGDRPGSYNEQFF. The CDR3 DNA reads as TGCGCCAGCAGTGATGCGGGGGACCGACCTGGCTCCTACAATGAGCAGTTCTTC.

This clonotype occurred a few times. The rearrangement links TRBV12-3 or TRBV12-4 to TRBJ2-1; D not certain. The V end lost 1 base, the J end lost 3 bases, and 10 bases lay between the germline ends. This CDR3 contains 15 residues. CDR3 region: CASSLGTNLYNEQFF. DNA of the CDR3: TGTGCCAGCAGTTTAGGAACTAACCTCTACAATGAGCAGTTCTTC.

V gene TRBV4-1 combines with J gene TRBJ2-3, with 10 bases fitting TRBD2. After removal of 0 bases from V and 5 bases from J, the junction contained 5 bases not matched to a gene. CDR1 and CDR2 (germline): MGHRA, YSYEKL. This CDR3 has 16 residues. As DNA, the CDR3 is TGCGCCAGCAGCCAAGATAGTAGCGGGGGGCAAGATACGCAGTATTTT. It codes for CASSQDSSGGQDTQYF.

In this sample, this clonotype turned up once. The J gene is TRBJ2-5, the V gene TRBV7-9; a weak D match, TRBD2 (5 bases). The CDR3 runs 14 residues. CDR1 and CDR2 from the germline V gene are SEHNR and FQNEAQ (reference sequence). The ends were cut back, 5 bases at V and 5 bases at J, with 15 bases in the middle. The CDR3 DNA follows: TGTGCCAGCAGCCCACATCGGGGTTCGGAGACCCAGTACTTC. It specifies CASSPHRGSETQYF.

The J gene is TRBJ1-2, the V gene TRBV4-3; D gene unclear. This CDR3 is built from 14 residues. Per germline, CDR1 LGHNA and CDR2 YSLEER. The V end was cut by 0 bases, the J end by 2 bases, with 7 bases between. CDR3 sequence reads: CASSQEVKNYGYTF. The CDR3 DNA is TGCGCCAGCAGCCAAGAGGTCAAAAACTATGGCTACACCTTC.

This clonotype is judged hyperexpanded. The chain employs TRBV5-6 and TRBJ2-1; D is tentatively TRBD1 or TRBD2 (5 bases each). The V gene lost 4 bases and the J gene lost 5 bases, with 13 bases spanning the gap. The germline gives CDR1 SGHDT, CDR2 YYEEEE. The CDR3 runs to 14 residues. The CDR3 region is CASSPEGRHNEQFF. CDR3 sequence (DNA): TGTGCCAGCAGCCCCGAGGGACGGCACAATGAGCAGTTCTTC.

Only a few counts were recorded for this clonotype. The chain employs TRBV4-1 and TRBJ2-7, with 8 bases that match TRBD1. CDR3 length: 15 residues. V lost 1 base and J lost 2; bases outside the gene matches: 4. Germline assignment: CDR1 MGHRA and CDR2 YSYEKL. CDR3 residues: CASSQVWDRTYEQYF. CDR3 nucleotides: TGCGCCAGCAGCCAAGTTTGGGACAGGACCTACGAGCAGTACTTC.

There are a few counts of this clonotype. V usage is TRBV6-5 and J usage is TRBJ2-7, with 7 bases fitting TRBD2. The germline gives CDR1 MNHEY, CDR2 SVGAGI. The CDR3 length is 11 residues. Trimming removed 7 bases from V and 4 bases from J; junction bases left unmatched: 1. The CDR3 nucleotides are TGTGCCAGCACCGGGGGGTACGAGCAGTACTTC. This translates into CASTGGYEQYF.

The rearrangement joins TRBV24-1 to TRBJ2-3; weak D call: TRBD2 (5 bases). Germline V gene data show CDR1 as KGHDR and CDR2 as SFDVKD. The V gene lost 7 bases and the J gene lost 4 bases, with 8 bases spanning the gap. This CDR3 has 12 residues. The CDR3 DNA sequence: TGTGCCACCAGCGAGGGTCCAGATACGCAGTATTTT. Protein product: CATSEGPDTQYF.

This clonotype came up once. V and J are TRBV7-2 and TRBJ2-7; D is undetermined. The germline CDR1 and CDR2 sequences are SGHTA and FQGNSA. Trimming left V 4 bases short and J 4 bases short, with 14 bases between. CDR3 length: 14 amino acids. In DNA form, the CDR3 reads TGTGCCAGCAGCTCCATAGACAAGCCGTACGAGCAGTACGTC. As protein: CASSSIDKPYEQYV.

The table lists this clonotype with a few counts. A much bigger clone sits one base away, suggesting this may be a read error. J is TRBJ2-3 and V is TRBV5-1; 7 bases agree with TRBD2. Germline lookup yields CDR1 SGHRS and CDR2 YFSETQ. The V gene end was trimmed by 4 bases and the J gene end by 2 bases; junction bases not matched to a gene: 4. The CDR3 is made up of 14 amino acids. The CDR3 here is CASSPGTNTDTQYF. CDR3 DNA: TGCGCCAGCAGCCCCGGGACTAACACAGATACGCAGTATTTT. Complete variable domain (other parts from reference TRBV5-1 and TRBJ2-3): KAGVTQTPRYLIKTRGQQVTLSCSPISGHRSVSWYQQTPGQGLQFLFEYFSETQRNKGNFPGRFSGRQFSNSRSEMNVSTLELGDSALYLCASSPGTNTDTQYFGPGTRLTVL.

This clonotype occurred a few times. CDR3 coding DNA: TGTGCCAGCAGTTCCCGGGGACAGGGGGACTATAATTCACCCCTCCACTTT. Amino acid sequence: CASSSRGQGDYNSPLHF. The chain couples TRBV28 to TRBJ1-6; TRBD1 matches at 11 bases. The CDR3 spans 17 residues. Germline trimming cut 4 bases from V and 3 bases from J; bases unmatched to any gene: 5. CDR1 MDHEN and CDR2 SYDVKM come from the germline V gene.

CDR3 loop: CASSAGQDDNYGYTF. CDR3 in DNA: TGTGCCAGCAGTGCCGGACAGGATGATAACTATGGCTACACCTTC. The chain links TRBV6-1 to TRBJ1-2; 7 bases align to TRBD1. The V gene's germline CDR1 is MNHNS and CDR2 SASEGT. V trimming: 4 bases; J trimming: 1 base; junction bases outside the gene matches: 6. CDR3 length: 15 residues.

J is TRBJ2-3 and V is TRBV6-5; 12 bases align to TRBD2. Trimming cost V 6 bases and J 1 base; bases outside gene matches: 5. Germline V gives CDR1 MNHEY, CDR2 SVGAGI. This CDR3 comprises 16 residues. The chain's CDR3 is CASSPASGGGTDTQYF. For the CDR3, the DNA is TGTGCCAGCAGCCCCGCTAGCGGGGGGGGCACAGATACGCAGTATTTT.

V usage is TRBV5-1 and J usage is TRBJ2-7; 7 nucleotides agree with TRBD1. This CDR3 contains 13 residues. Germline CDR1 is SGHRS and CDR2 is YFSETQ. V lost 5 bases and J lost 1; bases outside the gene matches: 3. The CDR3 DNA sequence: TGCGCCAGCAGGTCGGGACAGTCCTACGAGCAGTACTTC. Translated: CASRSGQSYEQYF.